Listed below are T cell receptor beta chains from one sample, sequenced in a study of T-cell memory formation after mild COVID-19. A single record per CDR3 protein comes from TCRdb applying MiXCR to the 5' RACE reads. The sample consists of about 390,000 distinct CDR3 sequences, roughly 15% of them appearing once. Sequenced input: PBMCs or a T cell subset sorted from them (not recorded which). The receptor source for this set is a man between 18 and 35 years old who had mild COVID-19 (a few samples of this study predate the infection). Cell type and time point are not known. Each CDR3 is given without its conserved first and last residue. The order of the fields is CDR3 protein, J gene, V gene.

ASSFWDRDHEQF	TRBJ2-1	TRBV7-6
ATERGFGGEQF	TRBJ2-1	TRBV12-3/TRBV12-4
ASSESFSGGDTQY	TRBJ2-3	TRBV25-1
ASSQGKRGSETQY	TRBJ2-5	TRBV4-3
ASLSHGAYTGELF	TRBJ2-2	TRBV6-5
ASSTTGAAANYGYT	TRBJ1-2	TRBV3-1
ASILGGMDEQF	TRBJ2-1	TRBV12-3/TRBV12-4
ASSPSNSPLH	TRBJ1-6	TRBV3-1
ASSQGGTGARAEQF	TRBJ2-1	TRBV4-3
ASSQDTFLARGRETQY	TRBJ2-5	TRBV4-1
ASSFEGFGQPQH	TRBJ1-5	TRBV27
ASSSQGEGNQPQH	TRBJ1-5	TRBV6-5
SVASGENIQY	TRBJ2-4	TRBV29-1
ASSPEFRDRLGYT	TRBJ1-2	TRBV4-1
ASSHGGNTDTQY	TRBJ2-3	TRBV3-1
ASSPDGLEQY	TRBJ2-7	TRBV18
ASSLIGGDAF	TRBJ1-1	TRBV7-2
ASSLGQDANYGYT	TRBJ1-2	TRBV7-6
ASRHSPGQGGLGFNQPQH	TRBJ1-5	TRBV6-6
ASKSRLVAYSPLH	TRBJ1-6	TRBV6-1
ASSFGTRGTDTQY	TRBJ2-3	TRBV27
ASSPGSGSPLH	TRBJ1-6	TRBV12-3/TRBV12-4
ASLGGGRAKNIQY	TRBJ2-4	TRBV6-6
ASSDSGGRGNYNEQF	TRBJ2-1	TRBV7-9
ASSLEGSGLTNTGELF	TRBJ2-2	TRBV5-1
ASSLGAGGDEKLF	TRBJ1-4	TRBV5-1
ASSYSSVEAF	TRBJ1-1	TRBV6-2/TRBV6-3
ASSLGVRTDTQY	TRBJ2-3	TRBV11-3